This T cell receptor beta chain was profiled in a study of cytomegalovirus exposure and HLA in healthy donors (dated by TCRdb to about 2017). Broadly, across the study: An earlier analysis of around 600 of the donors reported roughly 270 Gb of sequence data and 120 million or so unique TCR beta sequences from 150 million to 200 million T cells. Because of strong linkage in the cohort, four to six DR-DQ haplotypes were treated as single units for association and clustering. An earlier analysis of 587 of the donors used high-throughput TCR beta sequencing to judge whether each TCR beta V gene segment behaved as functional or pseudogenic. Donor age, sex, ethnicity and CMV serostatus were compiled together with the repertoire data. The number of donors typed differed by locus, with about 629-630 for A, B, C, DRB1 and DQB1, more than 500 for DQA1, 606 for DPA1, and some 470 for DPB1. The genetic ancestry cluster associated with self-reported Caucasian donors included roughly four fifths of the roughly 360 genotyped donors. The T cell repertoires of some 670 subjects were profiled by immunosequencing and related to cytomegalovirus serostatus. A later genetic analysis took genome-wide SNP genotypes for about 55% of the roughly 670 donors and used that subset as a discovery cohort. A later analysis re-analyzed previously published TCR beta repertoires from about 600 donors and added high-resolution HLA genotyping to study TCR occurrence patterns. The study aimed to test whether signatures of past pathogen exposure could be identified by cataloging public T cell receptors. Every discovery cohort repertoire had been produced on one sequencing platform. In addition to the first cohort of 666 subjects, a separate validation cohort of approximately 130 different subjects was used. An early release covering roughly 580 HLA-typed donors comprised 250 to 350 gigabases of sequencing data and tens of millions of unique TCR sequences. High-throughput TCR immunosequencing, statistical association of individual TCRs with disease status, and machine learning were combined to predict cytomegalovirus infection status. Among roughly 400 genotyped donors of the cohort, an average of roughly 230,000 unique TCR beta nucleotide sequences was sequenced per donor, of which about 19% were non-productive. HLA typing included class I and class II loci at four-digit resolution. In the later analysis, no new phenotypic data were used to find candidate immune exposures; instead, reliance was placed on TCR beta sequences and their occurrence across donors. General findings and caveats noted by the study authors: In a later analysis, several top co-occurrence clusters were reported to appear linked to parvovirus B19, influenza, CMV and Epstein-Barr virus. Because HLA typing was missing for some donors at each locus, association tests included only the typed subset. A group of highly shared sequence variants was considered likely to be a technical artifact of the sequencing pipeline. A later analysis found that HLA-associated TCR beta chains were more clonally expanded and had lower generation probabilities than equally common non-associated chains. CMV serostatus was the only immune exposure information available for the cohort. Cytomegalovirus status was reported to be diagnosed by the classifier with high specificity and sensitivity in both the original and validation cohorts. A further reported finding was that TCR beta sequences accurately predicted the HLA-A and HLA-B alleles for most subjects in the first cohort. Because the 87-base-pair reads could not distinguish some IMGT-functional V segments, including TRBV6-2 and TRBV6-3, those segments were excluded. In a later analysis, most CMV-associated TCR beta chains were found to appear HLA-restricted, with HLA associations seemingly driven largely by CMV exposure. A later analysis found that TCR association rates varied across HLA loci, with DRB1 alleles showing the most associated TCRs and HLA-C alleles the fewest. In a later genetic analysis, a missense DCLRE1C variant was associated with V-gene and J-gene trimming of TCR beta chains, and the association was replicated in an independent cohort. Because counts were too low, roughly 16 rarely observed V segments, including chromosome 9 orphons, were left out of the earlier analysis of 587 of the donors. According to the authors, the approach could potentially be generalized to other disease states and immunological phenotypes. Strong co-occurrence of HLA alleles, especially DR and DQ, made assigning TCR associations to individual alleles difficult. Most TCR sequences were seen in very few donors, while some public TCRs were found in many individuals. A later analysis associated about 18,000 TCR beta sequences with specific HLA alleles at a false discovery rate of 0.05. The study gave a list of roughly 150 TCR beta chains associated with cytomegalovirus. Three of the identified cytomegalovirus-associated TCR beta chains were confirmed in vitro to be specific for cytomegalovirus antigens. Linkage disequilibrium might explain the correlated functional status among segregating V segments, but an unknown experimental factor could not be excluded. The presence/absence analyses assumed that sequencing depth was roughly uniform across donors, and that assumption may not be true. Broadly in line with IMGT annotations, most TCR beta V segments showed up in productive rearrangements about 90% or about 30% of the time in an earlier analysis of around 550 of the donors. This cohort had only TCR beta chains sequenced, and the lack of alpha or paired-chain data limited which features could be detected. According to a later genetic analysis, donors in an Asian-associated ancestry cluster had fewer N-insertions in productive TCRs than the approximately 690-donor mean.

Libraries were built with the immunoSEQ multiplex PCR assay. For the multiplex PCR, a mixture combining 60 forward primers for TCR Vbeta segments and 13 reverse primers for TCR Jbeta segments was used. A multiplex PCR assay on genomic DNA amplified the CDR3 region of rearranged TCR beta genes. The amplified TCR beta libraries were sequenced on the Illumina HiSeq System as 87-base-pair reads. From the authors' description of their analysis: A later analysis counted about 80 million unique TCR beta chains across the approximately 700 repertoires, and some 11 million of these chains were shared by at least two donors. Raw reads were error-corrected and collapsed into unique sequences by a nearest-neighbor algorithm in which closely related sequences were merged to remove PCR and sequencing errors. V, D and J gene segments were assigned by aligning CDR3 sequences to IMGT reference sequences. For a sequence to be retained, at least a six-nucleotide match to both a V gene segment and a J gene segment was required. Rearrangements were classified as productive when the CDR3 lacked stop codons and remained in frame with V and J, and all other rearrangements were classified as non-productive. CDR3 was defined by IMGT convention, running from the second conserved V-encoded cysteine to the conserved J-encoded phenylalanine. The earlier analysis of about 620 of the donors excluded sequences that lacked an unambiguous match to a single V gene segment. In an earlier analysis of a few hundred of the donors, V segments were called functional above 56.7% productive rearrangements and were called segregating when the between-donor standard deviation exceeded 5%. To diagnose cytomegalovirus status from the catalog of TCR beta chain sequences, a statistical classification framework was built. In a later analysis, V and J genes were assigned by comparing TCR nucleotide sequences against IMGT/GENE-DB human TR gene sequences. Using the TCRdist pipeline, a later analysis assigned CDR3 sequences along with most-parsimonious VDJ recombination scenarios. In a later analysis, every TCR beta chain was defined by the combination of its CDR3 amino acid sequence and its V-gene family, and reads without a unique V-gene family were dropped. As a way to deal with suspected cross-contamination and a sequencing artifact, a later analysis dropped hundreds of nucleotide sequences that were highly shared and had low generation probability. In a later analysis, a clonal expansion index for each public chain was calculated from normalized within-repertoire ranks of inferred template counts. In a later analysis, generation probabilities were computed with a VDJ recombination model fitted to out-of-frame rearrangements, and the resulting probabilities were checked against IGoR. Hypergeometric tests were used in a later analysis to score TCR-TCR, TCR-HLA and TCR-CMV co-occurrence, with a repertoire-size bias correction applied to the TCR pairs. A later analysis estimated false discovery rates by permuting HLA or CMV assignments 20 times. In a later analysis, co-occurring TCRs were grouped with DBSCAN, and TCRdist sequence similarity was added when clustering was performed within HLA-allele-positive subsets. For co-occurrence clustering, repertoires with fewer than 30,000 or more than 120,000 public chains were excluded, along with a handful of repertoires with anomalous nucleotide sharing. TCRdb re-hosts the immuneACCESS table, in-frame sequences only. Its copies lack some clones; in the studies checked, an unresolved V gene accounts for under half of them, and the cause for the rest is not known. V and J calls and clone size are given by that table; D and trimming were obtained from the DNA. The sample table lists about 190,000 clones, roughly 80% of them with a count of one. Over 3.5% of the sample lies in the top ten.

The cohort was made up of several hundred healthy bone marrow donors. All cohort members were sampled while nominally healthy, although unrecorded immune exposures were likely present. The donor was CMV seronegative and belonged to the group of roughly 330 seronegative cohort members. A peripheral blood sample was provided by each donor, and peripheral blood mononuclear cells were used for TCR beta sequencing. The Qiagen DNeasy Blood Extraction Kit was used to extract genomic DNA from the blood cell samples. Notes on this clone: Its recognized antigen is unknown. The record has no base qualities; no much larger clone is one base away.

The germline V gene (reference sequence) supplies CDR1 LNHDA and CDR2 SQIVND. CDR3 length: 15 amino acids, cysteine to phenylalanine. Only the CDR3 DNA is retained, 45 bases long and in frame from the first base. Trimming takes 5 bases from V and 5 bases from J, and the germline ends sit 13 bases apart. The source is a man aged 45-65 years in good health and CMV-seronegative. The rearrangement joined TRBV19 to TRBJ1-6; a weak D assignment points to TRBD1 (5 bases agree). The source material was PBMCs. The nucleotides read TGTGCCAGTAGTTTCACTGGGACTAATAATTCACCCCTCCACTTT. Protein translation: CASSFTGTNNSPLHF.